The source of this TCR beta chain is a study of blood T cell repertoires in COVID-19. Study at large: Samples representing acute and convalescent COVID-19 were sourced from the United States, Italy and Spain. The analysed material was cDNA or gDNA that came from T cells, B-cell-depleted T cells, or PBMCs.

The CDR3 totals 14 residues. V lost 4 bases to trimming and J lost 14 bases, with 21 bases between them. The V gene's germline CDR1 is LNHDA and CDR2 SQIVND (reference sequence). The assay was immunoSEQ multiplex PCR, and TCRdb's table has in-frame clones only and misses some. The sample has a few hundred thousand clones; roughly 88% are singletons. The receptor comes from a woman in her sixties or seventies with COVID-19, enrolled during active disease. Material: peripheral blood. V usage is TRBV19 and J usage is TRBJ2-1, with a tentative D call TRBD1 (5 bases). The CDR3: CASSTGAARSREFF. In DNA form, the CDR3 reads TGTGCCAGTAGTACTGGGGCCGCACGGTCCCGGGAGTTCTTC.